This T cell receptor beta chain was observed in a study of breast tumors, draining lymph nodes, adjacent tissues. Study results and caveats: Luminal-like breast cancer showed significantly greater tumor-nontumor repertoire similarity than basal-like breast cancer did.

Breast cancer patients provided tissue from their axillary draining lymph nodes. On this clonotype itself: Its antigen is unknown. The junction and the germline gene differ at one end; a read error may be behind it.

TCRdb redid the calling of the multiplex PCR reads with MiXCR, one entry per CDR3 protein. The repertoire holds under 350,000 distinct CDR3 sequences, with over 25% as singletons. Germline CDR1 and CDR2: MNHEY and SVGAGI. This CDR3 is 15 amino acids long. The V call is TRBV6-5, the J call TRBJ2-5, with D perhaps TRBD2 (6 bases). This receptor was identified in a female donor with breast cancer. Some clones in this sample may be carry-over from other donors' samples. The sequenced sample consisted of axillary lymph node tissue. The CDR3 loop is CASSHSHGGQETQYF. CDR3 bases: TGTGCCAGCAGTCACTCGCACGGGGGACAAGAGACCCAGTACTTC.